This T cell receptor beta chain is from a study of CD8 T cells in Susac syndrome. The RNA input was roughly 0.45 to 1 ug, and it was reverse transcribed with random hexamers. Across 54 Vbeta and 13 Jbeta, TCR beta CDR3 was amplified with immunoSEQ multiplex PCR. TCRdb used MiXCR to reprocess the immunoSEQ multiplex PCR reads, holding one entry per CDR3 protein. The data hold some 200,000 distinct CDR3 sequences, with about 95% observed a single time. TCR beta from blood CD8+ and CD4+ T cells was sequenced. The diagnostic criteria for definite or probable disease, as recently defined, were met by the patients with Susac syndrome. TEMRA cells were enriched by FACS, while CD8+ and CD4+ T cells were obtained through a negative isolation that was performed magnetically. This CDR3 region has 13 residues. CDR1 is MDHEN and CDR2 is SYDVKM in the germline V gene. V shed 2 bases, J shed 11 bases, and the junction held 6 bases outside the gene matches.

The sequence derives from a human donor with Susac syndrome. The specimen was CD8+ T cells from PBMCs. The chain combines TRBV28 with TRBJ1-5; 7 nucleotides match TRBD1. In DNA form, the CDR3 reads TGTGCCAGCAGTTTAACAGGGGATGTGACCCAGCATTTT. Translation: CASSLTGDVTQHF.